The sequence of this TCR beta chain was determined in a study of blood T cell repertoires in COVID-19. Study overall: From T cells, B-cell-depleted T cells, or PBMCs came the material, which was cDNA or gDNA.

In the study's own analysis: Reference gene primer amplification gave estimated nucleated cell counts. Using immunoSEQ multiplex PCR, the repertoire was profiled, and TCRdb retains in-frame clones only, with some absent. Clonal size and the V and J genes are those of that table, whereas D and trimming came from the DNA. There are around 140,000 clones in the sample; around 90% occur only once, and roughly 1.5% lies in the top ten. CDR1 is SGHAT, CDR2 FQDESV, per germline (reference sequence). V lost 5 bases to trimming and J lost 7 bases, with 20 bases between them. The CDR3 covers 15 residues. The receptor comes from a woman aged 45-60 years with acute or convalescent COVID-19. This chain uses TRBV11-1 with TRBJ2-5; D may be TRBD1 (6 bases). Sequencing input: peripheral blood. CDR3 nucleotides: TGTGCCAGCAGCCTTCGGGCGAAAGGGGGAACGACCCAGTACTTC. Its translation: CASSLRAKGGTTQYF.